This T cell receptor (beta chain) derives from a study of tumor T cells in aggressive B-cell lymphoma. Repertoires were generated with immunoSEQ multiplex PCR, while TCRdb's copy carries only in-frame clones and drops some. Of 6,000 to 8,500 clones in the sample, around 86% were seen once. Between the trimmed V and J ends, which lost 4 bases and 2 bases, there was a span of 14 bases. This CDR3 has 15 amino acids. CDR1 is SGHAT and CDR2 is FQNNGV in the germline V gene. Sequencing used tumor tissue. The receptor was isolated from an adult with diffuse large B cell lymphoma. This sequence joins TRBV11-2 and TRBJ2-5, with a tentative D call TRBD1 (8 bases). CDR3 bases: TGTGCCAGCAGCTCCTACAGGGGGGGACAAGAGACCCAGTACTTC. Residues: CASSSYRGGQETQYF.